The 20 T cell receptor beta chains listed next were all sequenced from one sample in a study of blood T cell repertoires in COVID-19. Profiling relied on immunoSEQ multiplex PCR, and the TCRdb table lists in-frame clones only, not all of them. This table has about 200,000 clones, approximately 80% appearing once. The sample taken for sequencing was PBMCs or T cells enriched from blood (not recorded which). Receptors were obtained from a man aged 35 to 55 who had recovered from COVID-19.

The chain joins TRBV19 to TRBJ1-5, with D perhaps matching TRBD1 (6 bases). Germline V gene lookup returns CDR1 LNHDA and CDR2 SQIVND (reference sequence). The CDR3 length is 15 residues. Between the trimmed V and J ends, which lost 7 bases and 9 bases, there was a span of 22 bases. This CDR3 reads CASTPIPGARAPQHF. Written as DNA, the CDR3 is TGTGCCAGTACTCCCATCCCAGGGGCCAGGGCGCCCCAGCATTTT.

J is TRBJ2-3 and V is TRBV6-5; 10 bases are a match to TRBD2. V shed 5 bases and J 1 base; nucleotides not matched to a gene: 3. The CDR3 loop spans 15 amino acids. Per germline, CDR1 MNHEY and CDR2 SVGAGI. The CDR3 sequence is CASSNLAGGTDTQYF. The DNA of the CDR3 is TGTGCCAGCAGTAACCTAGCGGGAGGCACAGATACGCAGTATTTT.

The V gene is TRBV29-1, the J gene TRBJ2-1; TRBD2 matches 11 bases. Germline lookup yields CDR1 SQVTM and CDR2 ANQGSEA. The length of the CDR3 is 12 residues. CDR3 bases: TGCAGTGAAACTAGCGGGAGAAATGAGCAGTTCTTC. Residues: CSETSGRNEQFF.

The rearrangement uses TRBV4-3 and TRBJ1-1; D remains unclear. Trimming removed 1 base at V and 1 base at J, with 7 bases between. The length of the CDR3 is 14 residues. Germline lookup yields CDR1 LGHNA and CDR2 YSLEER. CDR3 in DNA: TGCGCCAGCAGCCAAGGACACTGGAACACTGAAGCTTTCTTT. Protein product: CASSQGHWNTEAFF.

The chain joins TRBV15 to TRBJ1-2; 7 nucleotides align to TRBD1. Germline lookup yields CDR1 LNHNV and CDR2 YYDKDF (reference sequence). V was pared by 5 bases and J by 4 bases, with 10 bases of the junction left unmatched. The CDR3 contains 15 residues. DNA for the CDR3: TGTGCCACCAGCTCGGACCAGGGGGAATTCTATGGCTACACCTTC. As protein: CATSSDQGEFYGYTF.

V and J are TRBV5-4 and TRBJ1-2; 8 bases are a match to TRBD1. J gave up 8 bases and V 2 bases, and 11 bases lay outside the gene matches. In germline, CDR1 is SGHNT, CDR2 YYREEE (reference sequence). The CDR3 sequence is 15 residues long. CDR3 region: CASSFTRQGSDGYTF. The CDR3 nucleotides read TGTGCCAGCAGCTTCACCCGACAGGGGTCAGACGGCTACACCTTC.

CDR3 sequence: CSALTVNEAFF. CDR3 DNA: TGCAGTGCCCTGACAGTTAATGAAGCTTTCTTT. V usage is TRBV20-1 and J usage is TRBJ1-1, with a tentative D call TRBD1 (5 bases). This CDR3 contains 11 residues. The V gene's germline CDR1 is DFQATT and CDR2 SNEGSKA (reference sequence). V was trimmed by 6 bases and J by 7 bases, leaving 12 bases between them.

The V gene is TRBV28, the J gene TRBJ2-1; unclear D gene. The CDR3 runs 14 residues. Deletions cut 5 bases from V and 8 bases from J, with 16 bases between. Per the germline V gene, CDR1 is MDHEN and CDR2 is SYDVKM. CDR3: CASSPLRSGDEQFF. The CDR3 bases are TGTGCCAGCAGTCCACTACGATCTGGAGATGAGCAGTTCTTC.

The CDR3 spells CASPSRLKWVFKGQYF. The CDR3 DNA reads TGTGCCAGCCCCAGCAGACTTAAGTGGGTTTTTAAAGGGCAGTACTTC. The V gene is TRBV21-1, the J gene TRBJ2-7; whether TRBD2, the table's D call, matches the DNA was not checked. TRBV21-1 is a known pseudogene. The CDR3 contains 16 residues.

The rearrangement links TRBV5-6 to TRBJ2-1; D ambiguous. From germline, CDR1 is SGHDT and CDR2 YYEEEE. V lost 4 bases and J lost 6, with 17 bases in between. The CDR3 is 15 amino acids. The CDR3 loop is CASSRSFASGNEQFF. CDR3 nucleotides: TGTGCCAGCAGCCGGAGTTTCGCTAGTGGCAATGAGCAGTTCTTC.

V and J are TRBV4-1 and TRBJ2-7; a weak D match, TRBD1 (6 bases). V shed 4 bases and J shed 2 bases, with 9 bases lying between them. CDR3 length equals 13 residues. From germline, CDR1 is MGHRA and CDR2 YSYEKL. CDR3 in DNA: TGCGCCAGCAGCCCGGACAGTACCTACGAGCAGTACTTC. This gives the protein CASSPDSTYEQYF.

The chain carries TRBV18 and TRBJ2-1; D is possibly TRBD1 (5 bases). The germline V and J ends were trimmed by 6 bases and 5 bases, with 11 bases remaining between them. This CDR3 has 13 residues. Germline-derived CDR1 and CDR2 are KGHSH and LQKENI. CDR3 amino acids: CASSIQQDNEQFF. In nucleotides, the CDR3 is TGTGCCAGCTCCATCCAACAGGACAATGAGCAGTTCTTC.

In DNA form, the CDR3 reads TGTGCCATCAGTGAGTCGAGAGGGCACACCGGGGAGCTGTTTTTT. It is translated as CAISESRGHTGELFF. The chain is built from TRBV10-3 and TRBJ2-2; TRBD2 is a possible D gene (5 bases). The V gene's germline CDR1 is ENHRY and CDR2 SYGVKD. The CDR3 consists of 15 residues. V shed 0 bases and J shed 3 bases, with 8 bases lying between them.

The DNA of the CDR3 is TGTGCCTGGAGTGAAGGGGCCGTCGGGGGCACTGAAGCTTTCTTT. It encodes CAWSEGAVGGTEAFF. The chain uses TRBV30 and TRBJ1-1; D may be TRBD1 (5 bases). The CDR3 contains 15 residues. Per germline, CDR1 GTSNPN and CDR2 SVGIG (reference sequence). V was cut by 1 base and J by 4 bases, with 16 bases left in between.

The chain links TRBV7-2 to TRBJ2-7, with 9 bases aligning to TRBD1. V gave up 5 bases and J gave up 6 bases; unmatched junction bases: 8. There are 14 residues in the CDR3. CDR1 is SGHTA and CDR2 is FQGNSA in the germline V gene. CDR3 DNA sequence: TGTGCCAGCAGCCCGGACAGGGGAGGCCTCGAGCAGTACTTC. As protein: CASSPDRGGLEQYF.

The chain recombines TRBV6-5 with TRBJ1-2; 9 bases agree with TRBD1. Germline trimming cut 6 bases from V and 3 bases from J; bases unmatched to any gene: 5. The CDR3 covers 14 residues. Germline CDR1 is MNHEY and CDR2 is SVGAGI. The chain's CDR3 is CASRPRDRDYGYTF. CDR3 nucleotide sequence: TGTGCCAGCAGACCCCGGGACAGGGACTATGGCTACACCTTC.

This chain connects TRBV7-9 to TRBJ1-5; the match to TRBD1 covers 9 bases. The CDR3 length is 18 residues. CDR1 is SEHNR, CDR2 FQNEAQ, per germline (reference sequence). The ends lost 5 bases at V and 1 base at J; junction bases unmatched: 12. This CDR3 reads CASSARTGDGASNQPQHF. In nucleotides, the CDR3 is TGTGCCAGCAGCGCGAGGACAGGGGATGGGGCAAGCAATCAGCCCCAGCATTTT. Together with reference TRBV7-9 and TRBJ1-5, the CDR3 gives the full variable domain: DTGVSQNPRHKITKRGQNVTFRCDPISEHNRLYWYRQTLGQGPEFLTYFQNEAQLEKSRLLSDRFSAERPKGSFSTLEIQRTEQGDSAMYLCASSARTGDGASNQPQHFGDGTRLSIL.

V usage is TRBV7-2 and J usage is TRBJ2-5; TRBD2 might be the D (5 bases). Germline V CDR1 and CDR2: SGHTA, FQGNSA. The CDR3 length is 12 residues. Between the trimmed V and J ends, which lost 3 bases and 5 bases, there was a span of 7 bases. In DNA form, the CDR3 reads TGTGCCAGCAGCTTCGGGGTGGAGACCCAGTACTTC. It yields the protein CASSFGVETQYF.

This chain joins TRBV7-8 and TRBJ2-1, with 7 bases matching TRBD2. The CDR3 runs 13 residues. After removal of 4 bases from V and 8 bases from J, the junction contained 5 bases not matched to a gene. Germline V gene lookup returns CDR1 SGHVS and CDR2 FQNEAQ. CDR3 sequence reads: CASSWGGKHEQFF. The CDR3 DNA reads TGTGCCAGCAGCTGGGGAGGGAAGCATGAGCAGTTCTTC.

The rearrangement links TRBV7-3 to TRBJ2-1, with D possibly TRBD2 on 5 matching bases. The CDR3 has 14 amino acids. Germline-derived CDR1 and CDR2 are SGHTA and FQGTGA. The V end was cut by 3 bases, the J end by 3 bases, with 9 bases between. CDR3 DNA: TGTGCCAGCAGCTTCGAGGGTCACTACAATGAGCAGTTCTTC. It codes for CASSFEGHYNEQFF.